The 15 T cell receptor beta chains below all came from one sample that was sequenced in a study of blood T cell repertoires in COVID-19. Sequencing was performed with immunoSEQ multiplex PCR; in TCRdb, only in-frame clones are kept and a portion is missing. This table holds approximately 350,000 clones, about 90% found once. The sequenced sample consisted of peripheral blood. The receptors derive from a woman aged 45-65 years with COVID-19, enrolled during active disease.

In DNA form, the CDR3 reads TGTGCCAGCTCACCAGGGCATCTAGCGGGAATTACCGGGGAGCTGTTTTTT. Protein sequence: CASSPGHLAGITGELFF. The V and J genes are TRBV18 and TRBJ2-2; TRBD2 aligns across 9 bases. The CDR3 length is 17 residues. Germline V gene sequence: CDR1 KGHSH, CDR2 LQKENI. V lost 2 bases, J lost 5 bases, and 9 bases stayed unmatched. The whole variable domain, filled in from reference TRBV18 and TRBJ2-2, reads NAGVMQNPRHLVRRRGQEARLRCSPMKGHSHVYWYRQLPEEGLKFMVYLQKENIIDESGMPKERFSAEFPKEGPSILRIQQVVRGDSAAYFCASSPGHLAGITGELFFGEGSRLTVL.

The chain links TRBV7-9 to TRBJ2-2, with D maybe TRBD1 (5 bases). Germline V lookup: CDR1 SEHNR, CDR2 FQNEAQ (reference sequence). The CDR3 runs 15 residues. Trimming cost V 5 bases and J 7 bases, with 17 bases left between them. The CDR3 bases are TGTGCCAGCAGCACTAAGGTACAGGAGAGCGGGGAGCTGTTTTTT. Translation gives CASSTKVQESGELFF.

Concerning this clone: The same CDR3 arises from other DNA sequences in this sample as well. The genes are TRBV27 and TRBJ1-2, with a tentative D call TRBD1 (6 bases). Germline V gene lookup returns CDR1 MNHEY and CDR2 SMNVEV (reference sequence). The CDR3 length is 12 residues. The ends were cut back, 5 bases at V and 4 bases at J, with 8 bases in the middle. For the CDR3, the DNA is TGTGCCAGCAGTCTCAGGGGCTATGGCTACACCTTC. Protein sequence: CASSLRGYGYTF.

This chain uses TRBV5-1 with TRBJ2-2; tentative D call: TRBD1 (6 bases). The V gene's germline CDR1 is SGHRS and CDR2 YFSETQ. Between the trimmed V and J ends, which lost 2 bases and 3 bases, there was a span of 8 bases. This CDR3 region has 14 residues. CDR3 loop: CASSFTGYTGELFF. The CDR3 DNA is TGCGCCAGCAGCTTTACAGGGTACACCGGGGAGCTGTTTTTT. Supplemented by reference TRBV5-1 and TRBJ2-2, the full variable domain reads KAGVTQTPRYLIKTRGQQVTLSCSPISGHRSVSWYQQTPGQGLQFLFEYFSETQRNKGNFPGRFSGRQFSNSRSEMNVSTLELGDSALYLCASSFTGYTGELFFGEGSRLTVL.

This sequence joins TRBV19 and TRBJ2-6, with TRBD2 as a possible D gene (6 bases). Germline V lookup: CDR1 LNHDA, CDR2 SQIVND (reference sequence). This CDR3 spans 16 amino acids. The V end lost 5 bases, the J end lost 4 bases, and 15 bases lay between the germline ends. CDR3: CASSVRDWQGANVLTF. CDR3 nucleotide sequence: TGTGCCAGTAGTGTTCGGGACTGGCAAGGGGCCAACGTCCTGACTTTC.

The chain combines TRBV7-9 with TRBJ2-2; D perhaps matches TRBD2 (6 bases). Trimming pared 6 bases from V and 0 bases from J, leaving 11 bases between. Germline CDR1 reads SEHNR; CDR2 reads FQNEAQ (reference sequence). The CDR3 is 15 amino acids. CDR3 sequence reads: CASSYGGSNTGELFF. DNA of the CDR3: TGTGCCAGCAGTTACGGGGGTTCGAACACCGGGGAGCTGTTTTTT.

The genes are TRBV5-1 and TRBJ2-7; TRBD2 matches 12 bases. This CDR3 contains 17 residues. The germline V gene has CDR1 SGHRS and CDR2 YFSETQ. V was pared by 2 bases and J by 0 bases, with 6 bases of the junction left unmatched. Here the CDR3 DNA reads TGCGCCAGCAGCTTTTTGACTAGCGGGAGCACCTCCTACGAGCAGTACTTC. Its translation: CASSFLTSGSTSYEQYF.

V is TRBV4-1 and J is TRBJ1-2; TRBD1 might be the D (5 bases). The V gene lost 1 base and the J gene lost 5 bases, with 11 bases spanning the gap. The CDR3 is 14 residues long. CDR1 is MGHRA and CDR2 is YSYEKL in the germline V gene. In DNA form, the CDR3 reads TGCGCCAGCAGCCAAGTCGGGGGTTGGTATGGCTACACCTTC. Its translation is CASSQVGGWYGYTF.

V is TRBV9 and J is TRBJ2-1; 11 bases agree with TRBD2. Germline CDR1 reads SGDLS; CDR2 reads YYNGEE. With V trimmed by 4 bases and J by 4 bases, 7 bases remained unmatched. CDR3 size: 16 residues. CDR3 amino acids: CASSPTGTSGYNEQFF. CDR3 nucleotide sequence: TGTGCCAGCAGCCCCACCGGGACTAGCGGATACAATGAGCAGTTCTTC. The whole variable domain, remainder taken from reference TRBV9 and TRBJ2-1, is DSGVTQTPKHLITATGQRVTLRCSPRSGDLSVYWYQQSLDQGLQFLIQYYNGEERAKGNILERFSAQQFPDLHSELNLSSLELGDSALYFCASSPTGTSGYNEQFFGPGTRLTVL.

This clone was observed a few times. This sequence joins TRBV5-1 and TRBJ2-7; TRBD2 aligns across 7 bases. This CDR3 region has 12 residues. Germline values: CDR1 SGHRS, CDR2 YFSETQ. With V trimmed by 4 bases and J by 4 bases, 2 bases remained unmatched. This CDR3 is CASSPSGYEQYF. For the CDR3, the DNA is TGCGCCAGCAGCCCTAGCGGATACGAGCAGTACTTC.

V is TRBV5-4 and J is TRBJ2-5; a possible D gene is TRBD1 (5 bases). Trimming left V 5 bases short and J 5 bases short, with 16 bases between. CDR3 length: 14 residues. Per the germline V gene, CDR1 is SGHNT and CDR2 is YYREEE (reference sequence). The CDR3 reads CASSARGSGETQYF. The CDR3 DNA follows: TGTGCCAGCAGTGCAAGGGGTTCAGGGGAGACCCAGTACTTC.

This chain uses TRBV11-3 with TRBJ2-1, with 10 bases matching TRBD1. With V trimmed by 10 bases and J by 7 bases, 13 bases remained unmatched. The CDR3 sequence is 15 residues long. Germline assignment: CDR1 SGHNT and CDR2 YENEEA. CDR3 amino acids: CAINLGDRGGNEQFF. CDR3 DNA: TGTGCCATCAACCTTGGGGACAGGGGAGGGAATGAGCAGTTCTTC.

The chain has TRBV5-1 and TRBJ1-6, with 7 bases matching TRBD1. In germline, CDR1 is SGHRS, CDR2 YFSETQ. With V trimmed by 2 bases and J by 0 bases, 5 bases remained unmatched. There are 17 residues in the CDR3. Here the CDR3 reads CASSFAGGGSYNSPLHF. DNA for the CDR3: TGCGCCAGCAGCTTTGCAGGGGGAGGCTCCTATAATTCACCCCTCCACTTT.

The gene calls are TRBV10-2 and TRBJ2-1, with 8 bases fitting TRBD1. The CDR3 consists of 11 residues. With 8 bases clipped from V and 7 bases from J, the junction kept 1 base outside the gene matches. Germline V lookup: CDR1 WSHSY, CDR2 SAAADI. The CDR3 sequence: CASRQGNEQFF. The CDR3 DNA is TGCGCCAGCCGACAGGGGAATGAGCAGTTCTTC.

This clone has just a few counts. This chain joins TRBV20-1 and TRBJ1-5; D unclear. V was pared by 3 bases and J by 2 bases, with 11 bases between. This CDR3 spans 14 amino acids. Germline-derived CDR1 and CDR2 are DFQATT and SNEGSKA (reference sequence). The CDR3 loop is CSASQARGNQPQHF. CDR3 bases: TGCAGTGCTAGTCAAGCCCGGGGCAATCAGCCCCAGCATTTT.